Each of the 22 T cell receptor beta chains below was sequenced from the same sample in a study of blood T cell repertoires in COVID-19. Assay used: immunoSEQ multiplex PCR; TCRdb lists only in-frame clones, some missing. The sample contains around 380,000 clones, 87% of which appear only once. The sample was PBMCs or T cells enriched from blood (not recorded which). All receptors come from a man younger than 40 who had recovered from COVID-19.

Note on this clone: Other DNA sequences from this sample encode an identical CDR3 as well. The V gene is TRBV19, the J gene TRBJ2-7; D is possibly TRBD1 (5 bases). Trimming took 4 bases from V and 1 from J, leaving 5 bases between them. Germline CDR1 reads LNHDA; CDR2 reads SQIVND (reference sequence). This CDR3 comprises 12 residues. The CDR3 DNA reads TGTGCCAGTAGTACAGGGTCCTACGAGCAGTACTTC. Protein product: CASSTGSYEQYF.

This clone was observed a single time. The CDR3 nucleotides read TGCGCCAGCAGCCTAAGAGGACAGGGCGGGTATGGCTACACCTTC. Amino acids: CASSLRGQGGYGYTF. The rearrangement joins TRBV5-1 to TRBJ1-2; 8 positions match TRBD1. CDR1 SGHRS and CDR2 YFSETQ come from the germline V gene. The ends lost 4 bases at V and 5 bases at J; junction bases unmatched: 10. The CDR3 consists of 15 residues.

The rearrangement joins TRBV4-2 to TRBJ1-1; possible D gene TRBD1, 5 bases. Per germline, CDR1 LGHNA and CDR2 YNFKEQ. V shed 0 bases and J shed 4 bases, with 12 bases lying between them. The length of the CDR3 is 15 residues. CDR3 coding DNA: TGTGCCAGCAGCCAAGAGGTGGGGCGCAGCACTGAAGCTTTCTTT. Residues: CASSQEVGRSTEAFF.

CDR3 in DNA: TGTGCCAGCAGTGCAAACCGGGGATACCAAGAGACCCAGTACTTC. It specifies CASSANRGYQETQYF. This chain uses TRBV6-1 with TRBJ2-5; a possible D gene is TRBD2 (5 bases). The CDR3 is 15 amino acids. V lost 4 bases and J 0 bases, leaving 12 bases between the germline ends. Looked up from germline, CDR1 is MNHNS and CDR2 is SASEGT.

This clone was observed a handful of times. V usage is TRBV24-1 and J usage is TRBJ1-1; a weak D match, TRBD1 (5 bases). Germline CDR1 reads KGHDR; CDR2 reads SFDVKD. This CDR3 is built from 16 residues. V lost 4 bases, J lost 1 base, and 15 bases lay in between. CDR3 coding DNA: TGTGCCACCAGTGACCGGTACAGGAGGGAGAACACTGAAGCTTTCTTT. This translates into CATSDRYRRENTEAFF.

This chain links TRBV12-5 with TRBJ2-2, with TRBD1 as a possible D gene (5 bases). The CDR3 is made up of 12 amino acids. Deletions cut 7 bases from V and 5 bases from J, with 8 bases between. The germline CDR1 and CDR2 sequences are LGHNT and FRNRAP. The chain's CDR3 is CASESGTGELFF. Written as DNA, the CDR3 is TGTGCTAGTGAGTCAGGGACCGGGGAGCTGTTTTTT. Full variable domain (outside the CDR3, taken from reference TRBV12-5 and TRBJ2-2): DARVTQTPRHKVTEMGQEVTMRCQPILGHNTVFWYRQTMMQGLELLAYFRNRAPLDDSGMPKDRFSAEMPDATLATLKIQPSEPRDSAVYFCASESGTGELFFGEGSRLTVL.

The chain links TRBV25-1 to TRBJ2-7; D gene unclear. The V gene lost 3 bases and the J gene lost 7 bases, with 22 bases spanning the gap. This CDR3 comprises 16 residues. The germline CDR1 and CDR2 sequences are MGHDK and SYGVNS. CDR3 nucleotides: TGTGCCAGCAGTGACGCAGACGGAGTTCTTTCGTATGAGCAGTACTTC. Protein sequence: CASSDADGVLSYEQYF.

The chain recombines TRBV18 with TRBJ2-2; possibly TRBD1 for D (6 bases). V lost 3 bases to trimming and J lost 6 bases, with 14 bases between them. CDR1 KGHSH and CDR2 LQKENI come from the germline V gene. The CDR3 is 15 amino acids. Here the CDR3 DNA reads TGTGCCAGCTCACCGTCACAGGGACAAGCCGGGGAGCTGTTTTTT. It is translated as CASSPSQGQAGELFF.

Concerning this clone itself: Other DNA variants within this sample encode the same CDR3. The CDR3 protein is CASSSGTGTQPQHF. The DNA of the CDR3 is TGTGCCAGCAGTTCCGGGACAGGGACTCAGCCCCAGCATTTT. The rearrangement uses TRBV2 and TRBJ1-5; 9 bases agree with TRBD1. Germline V gives CDR1 SNHLY, CDR2 FYNNEI. The length of the CDR3 is 14 residues. After removal of 5 bases from V and 6 bases from J, the junction contained 5 bases not matched to a gene.

The chain carries TRBV6-5 and TRBJ2-7, with TRBD1 as a possible D gene (6 bases). V was pared by 7 bases and J by 1 base, with 11 bases between. The length of the CDR3 is 13 residues. Germline V gene data show CDR1 as MNHEY and CDR2 as SVGAGI. Written as DNA, the CDR3 is TGTGCCAGCAAACACAGGGATTCCTACGAGCAGTACTTC. It translates to CASKHRDSYEQYF.

CDR3 loop: CASSDQRGGVYEQFF. The CDR3, as DNA: TGTGCCAGCAGTGACCAGCGGGGGGGTGTCTATGAGCAGTTCTTC. V and J are TRBV6-4 and TRBJ2-1; TRBD2 matches 10 bases. The CDR3 is made up of 15 amino acids. Germline trimming cut 2 bases from V and 8 bases from J; bases unmatched to any gene: 6. Germline V gene data show CDR1 as MRHNA and CDR2 as SNTAGT.

The rearrangement uses TRBV3-1 (or the pseudogene TRBV3-2) and TRBJ2-7; 7 bases map to TRBD1. The germline CDR1 and CDR2 sequences are LGHDT and YNNKEL (reference sequence). CDR3 length: 16 residues. After removal of 3 bases from V and 4 bases from J, the junction contained 12 bases not matched to a gene. CDR3 region: CASSQRTQDRLYEQYF. The CDR3 nucleotides are TGTGCCAGCAGCCAGAGGACTCAGGACAGGCTATACGAGCAGTACTTC.

This sequence joins TRBV10-3 and TRBJ2-7; TRBD1 aligns across 10 bases. The junction had 4 bases not matched to a gene; V was cut back by 4 bases and J by 4 bases. The V gene's germline CDR1 is ENHRY and CDR2 SYGVKD. The CDR3 spans 14 residues. In DNA, the CDR3 is TGTGCCATCAGTGGGGGGACAGGGGAGTACGAGCAGTACTTC. Translating gives CAISGGTGEYEQYF.

V gene TRBV5-1 combines with J gene TRBJ1-1; 8 bases align to TRBD1. The junction had 9 bases not matched to a gene; V was cut back by 3 bases and J by 5 bases. Germline loops: CDR1 SGHRS, CDR2 YFSETQ. This CDR3 region has 15 residues. The CDR3 nucleotides read TGCGCCAGCAGCTCAGGGGCCAGGGGGCAAACTGAAGCTTTCTTT. As protein: CASSSGARGQTEAFF.

Comment on this clone: The sample has other DNA sequences that encode this CDR3 too. J is TRBJ1-1 and V is TRBV12-5; D possibly corresponds to TRBD1 (5 bases). Trimming pared 6 bases from V and 5 bases from J, leaving 7 bases between. The germline V gene encodes CDR1 LGHNT and CDR2 FRNRAP. The length of the CDR3 is 11 residues. In DNA, the CDR3 is TGTGCTAGTGGCCCAGGGACTGAAGCTTTCTTT. Amino acids: CASGPGTEAFF.

V and J are TRBV4-3 and TRBJ1-5; TRBD1 matches at 8 bases. Germline trimming cut 1 base from V and 7 bases from J; bases unmatched to any gene: 3. The V gene's germline CDR1 is LGHNA and CDR2 YSLEER. CDR3 length: 14 amino acids. The CDR3 sequence: CASSQVRQGQPQHF. The DNA for the CDR3 is TGCGCCAGCAGCCAAGTGAGACAGGGGCAGCCCCAGCATTTT.

This chain connects TRBV12-3 or TRBV12-4 to TRBJ2-3; TRBD2 matches at 7 bases. This CDR3 has 12 amino acids. Losses at the gene ends were 6 bases for V and 7 bases for J; bases not matched to a gene: 4. In DNA, the CDR3 is TGTGCCAGCAGACCCGGGGGGAATACGCAGTATTTT. It is translated as CASRPGGNTQYF.

The V call is TRBV7-9, the J call TRBJ1-1, with D unresolved. The germline V gene has CDR1 SEHNR and CDR2 FQNEAQ (reference sequence). Trimming removed 2 bases from V and 6 bases from J, with 10 bases in between. The CDR3 consists of 13 residues. The CDR3 region has the DNA TGTGCCAGCAGCTTACGGTTAACCCCTGAAGCTTTCTTT. Encoded protein: CASSLRLTPEAFF.

The CDR3: CASSQGENGGYGYTF. The CDR3 coding sequence is TGCGCCAGCAGCCAGGGTGAGAACGGGGGCTATGGCTACACCTTC. The genes are TRBV4-1 and TRBJ1-2; D is possibly TRBD1 (5 bases). Germline V gene lookup returns CDR1 MGHRA and CDR2 YSYEKL. There are 15 residues in the CDR3. Trimming pared 3 bases from V and 4 bases from J, leaving 15 bases between.

The V call is TRBV7-9, the J call TRBJ2-1, with 7 bases fitting TRBD1. Germline values: CDR1 SEHNR, CDR2 FQNEAQ (reference sequence). There are 17 residues in the CDR3. J lost 7 bases, V lost 8 bases, and 20 bases had no gene match. CDR3 DNA sequence: TGTGCCAGCTTACCCCCGCCGGGGACAGAGTATGTGAATGAGCAGTTCTTC. Translated, it gives CASLPPPGTEYVNEQFF. The variable domain in full, completed from reference TRBV7-9 and TRBJ2-1, reads DTGVSQNPRHKITKRGQNVTFRCDPISEHNRLYWYRQTLGQGPEFLTYFQNEAQLEKSRLLSDRFSAERPKGSFSTLEIQRTEQGDSAMYLCASLPPPGTEYVNEQFFGPGTRLTVL.

The CDR3 DNA is TGTGCCACCAGCGCTCGACAGAGCACCGGGGAGCTGTTTTTT. Translated: CATSARQSTGELFF. This chain connects TRBV15 to TRBJ2-2, with a weak D call TRBD1 (5 bases). This CDR3 is 14 amino acids long. Trimming stripped 5 bases from V and 4 bases from J, with 11 bases between. The V gene's germline CDR1 is LNHNV and CDR2 YYDKDF (reference sequence).

The table lists this clone with a few counts. This chain joins TRBV7-3 and TRBJ2-2, with 7 bases that match TRBD2. The V gene's germline CDR1 is SGHTA and CDR2 FQGTGA. The CDR3 is 22 residues long. V shed 2 bases, J shed 5 bases, and the junction held 26 bases outside the gene matches. The CDR3 spells CASSLFAPSILPLSGETGELFF. The CDR3 nucleotides read TGTGCCAGCAGCTTATTCGCCCCATCGATATTGCCCTTGAGCGGGGAGACCGGGGAGCTGTTTTTT.